This T cell receptor (beta chain) was identified in a study of shared clonotypes between healthy human individuals. With regard to this clone: Its antigen is not identified. The same CDR3 is also encoded by other DNA sequences in this sample.

Study-level points and caveats: Genetic and exposure-history diversity was limited by the few donors.

Assay used: immunoSEQ multiplex PCR; TCRdb lists only in-frame clones, some missing. The repertoire includes roughly 2.4 million clones, around 95% of them detected once, and approximately 0.13% sits in the top ten. V was clipped by 3 bases and J by 0 bases, with 9 bases between them. CDR3 length equals 14 residues. The germline CDR1 and CDR2 sequences are SGHTA and FQGNSA. This TCR came from a man aged 18 to 30 in good health. Sequenced: naive CD4+ T cells sorted from blood. Stated subset: CD45RA+ positively selected. The genes are TRBV7-2 and TRBJ2-7; D uncertain. The CDR3 region is CASSFSGGSYEQYF. The CDR3 region has the DNA TGTGCCAGCAGCTTTTCCGGCGGCTCCTACGAGCAGTACTTC.